This entry lists 26 T cell receptor beta chains sequenced from one sample in a study of memory CD4+ T cells and cytomegalovirus serostatus. The sort gate was single viable CD3+CD4+CD8-CD45RO+ cells for memory CD4+ T cells. The repertoire was sequenced with immunoSEQ multiplex PCR; TCRdb's copy has only in-frame clones and lacks some. The sample comprises about 52,000 clones, approximately 82% of which are singletons, and less than 2.5% rests with the top ten. Input material: memory CD4+ T cells from blood. All receptors derive from an adult in good health and CMV-seropositive.

The chain uses TRBV7-9 and TRBJ1-1; possible D gene TRBD1, 6 bases. Germline CDR1 and CDR2: SEHNR and FQNEAQ (reference sequence). The germline V and J ends were trimmed by 8 bases and 4 bases, with 23 bases remaining between them. The CDR3 extends over 16 amino acids. CDR3 DNA: TGTGCCAGCTCAGGTCCGGGACAAGCCAGAGGCACTGAAGCTTTCTTT. Protein sequence: CASSGPGQARGTEAFF. Looking up the rest from reference TRBV7-9 and TRBJ1-1 gives the full variable domain: DTGVSQNPRHKITKRGQNVTFRCDPISEHNRLYWYRQTLGQGPEFLTYFQNEAQLEKSRLLSDRFSAERPKGSFSTLEIQRTEQGDSAMYLCASSGPGQARGTEAFFGQGTRLTVV.

A remark on this clone: Other DNA sequences in this specimen translate into the identical CDR3. The chain is built from TRBV9 and TRBJ1-2, with TRBD1 matching 8 bases. Trimming removed 0 bases from V and 2 bases from J; junction bases left unmatched: 0. This CDR3 is built from 14 residues. Germline V gives CDR1 SGDLS, CDR2 YYNGEE. The CDR3 sequence: CASSVGTGNYGYTF. The CDR3 DNA sequence: TGTGCCAGCAGCGTAGGGACAGGGAACTATGGCTACACCTTC.

The chain employs TRBV7-2 and TRBJ1-2; 7 nucleotides agree with TRBD1. The CDR3 sequence is 13 residues long. The V gene end was trimmed by 1 base and the J gene end by 7 bases; junction bases not matched to a gene: 3. The germline CDR1 and CDR2 sequences are SGHTA and FQGNSA. The CDR3 sequence: CASSLGNRGGYTF. The CDR3 coding sequence is TGTGCCAGCAGCTTAGGGAACAGGGGTGGCTACACCTTC.

Comment on this clone: The sample contains more than one DNA sequence encoding this CDR3. The chain employs TRBV4-2 and TRBJ2-3; 10 nucleotides align to TRBD2. Trimming took 4 bases from V and 0 from J; bases not matched to a gene: 7. The CDR3 loop spans 17 amino acids. Germline CDR1 and CDR2: LGHNA and YNFKEQ. Written as DNA, the CDR3 is TGTGCCAGCAGCCCTAGGACTAGCGGCCCTAGCACAGATACGCAGTATTTT. Amino acid sequence: CASSPRTSGPSTDTQYF.

The V gene is TRBV27, the J gene TRBJ2-1; 16 bases agree with TRBD2. In germline, CDR1 is MNHEY, CDR2 SMNVEV (reference sequence). After removal of 4 bases from V and 8 bases from J, the junction contained 8 bases not matched to a gene. The CDR3 extends over 17 amino acids. DNA of the CDR3: TGTGCCAGCAGTTCACCGCCGGGACTAGCGGGAGGGCATGAGCAGTTCTTC. Amino acids: CASSSPPGLAGGHEQFF.

The rearrangement joins TRBV30 to TRBJ2-1; TRBD1 agrees at 9 bases. The germline V gene encodes CDR1 GTSNPN and CDR2 SVGIG (reference sequence). The CDR3 length is 11 residues. J gave up 14 bases and V 5 bases, and 7 bases lay outside the gene matches. CDR3 sequence reads: CAWANRDREFF. CDR3 coding DNA: TGTGCCTGGGCTAACCGGGACAGGGAGTTCTTC.

The rearrangement uses TRBV11-1 and TRBJ2-7; 7 bases align to TRBD1. Germline V gene lookup returns CDR1 SGHAT and CDR2 FQDESV (reference sequence). The CDR3 length is 15 residues. V lost 5 bases and J lost 4; bases outside the gene matches: 11. The CDR3 region has the DNA TGTGCCAGCAGCGTGTCCCAGGGACAGAAATACGAGCAGTACTTC. It yields the protein CASSVSQGQKYEQYF.

The chain couples TRBV11-2 to TRBJ1-2; 10 positions match TRBD1. Losses at the gene ends were 5 bases for V and 4 bases for J; bases not matched to a gene: 16. Germline V lookup: CDR1 SGHAT, CDR2 FQNNGV. The CDR3 is 18 residues long. CDR3 nucleotides: TGTGCCAGCAGCCCCCTTACAAGGGACAGGGGACGAAGCTATGGCTACACCTTC. Encoded protein: CASSPLTRDRGRSYGYTF.

The J gene is TRBJ1-1, the V gene TRBV11-2; TRBD1 might be the D (5 bases). The CDR3 extends over 13 amino acids. Germline values: CDR1 SGHAT, CDR2 FQNNGV. V lost 3 bases and J 8 bases, leaving 13 bases between the germline ends. CDR3 residues: CASSFSRPGEAFF. The CDR3 region has the DNA TGTGCCAGCAGCTTCTCCCGCCCAGGGGAAGCTTTCTTT.

This chain joins TRBV7-9 and TRBJ1-2, with TRBD1 as a possible D gene (6 bases). Germline V gives CDR1 SEHNR, CDR2 FQNEAQ (reference sequence). V was pared by 3 bases and J by 7 bases, with 18 bases between. CDR3 length: 15 amino acids. The CDR3 coding sequence is TGTGCCAGCAGCTTCCGCAGGGGCCCGTCGGGTGGCTACACCTTC. Translation: CASSFRRGPSGGYTF.

This sequence joins TRBV28 and TRBJ2-7, with D possibly matching TRBD2 (7 bases). Germline V gene lookup returns CDR1 MDHEN and CDR2 SYDVKM. The CDR3 consists of 18 residues. Trimming stripped 6 bases from V and 2 bases from J, with 26 bases between. The DNA for the CDR3 is TGTGCCAGCAGCTTGATCCCGCGTTGGGGGGGCACAACCTACGAGCAGTACTTC. Its translation is CASSLIPRWGGTTYEQYF.

This clone occurred once. V is TRBV2 and J is TRBJ1-1, with TRBD1 matching over 8 bases. The CDR3 contains 11 residues. Germline V gene data show CDR1 as SNHLY and CDR2 as FYNNEI. The V segment lost 8 bases and the J segment 6 bases; nucleotides outside the gene matches: 2. Here the CDR3 reads CASLQGAEAFF. Here the CDR3 DNA reads TGTGCCAGCTTACAGGGGGCTGAAGCTTTCTTT.

The chain employs TRBV29-1 and TRBJ2-5; no clear D. V was cut by 0 bases and J by 2 bases, with 7 bases left in between. The CDR3 runs to 13 residues. The V gene's germline CDR1 is SQVTM and CDR2 ANQGSEA. The CDR3 region is CSVEDRLQETQYF. Here the CDR3 DNA reads TGCAGCGTTGAAGATCGCCTACAAGAGACCCAGTACTTC.

V is TRBV7-2 and J is TRBJ1-5; 8 positions agree with TRBD1. There are 16 residues in the CDR3. J gave up 10 bases and V 5 bases, and 16 bases lay outside the gene matches. The germline CDR1 and CDR2 sequences are SGHTA and FQGNSA. DNA for the CDR3: TGTGCCAGCAGCGCCCTGGGGTGGGACAGGACTCATCCCCAGCATTTT. Protein product: CASSALGWDRTHPQHF.

There are a few counts of this clone. The chain links TRBV19 to TRBJ1-1; D is unresolved. Trimming pared 3 bases from V and 4 bases from J, leaving 9 bases between. Germline V gives CDR1 LNHDA, CDR2 SQIVND (reference sequence). CDR3 length: 13 amino acids. CDR3 nucleotide sequence: TGTGCCAGTAGTATTACTTGGTCCACTGAAGCTTTCTTT. It codes for CASSITWSTEAFF. The complete variable domain, with remaining parts taken from reference TRBV19 and TRBJ1-1, reads DGGITQSPKYLFRKEGQNVTLSCEQNLNHDAMYWYRQDPGQGLRLIYYSQIVNDFQKGDIAEGYSVSREKKESFPLTVTSAQKNPTAFYLCASSITWSTEAFFGQGTRLTVV.

In DNA, the CDR3 is TGTGCCAGCAGCACCCGTCGCGGCAGGGTGAACACTGAAGCTTTCTTT. This encodes CASSTRRGRVNTEAFF. The chain recombines TRBV5-4 with TRBJ1-1, with a possible D match to TRBD1 (5 bases). This CDR3 is built from 16 residues. Germline CDR1 SGHNT, CDR2 YYREEE (reference sequence). Trimming stripped 4 bases from V and 0 bases from J, with 16 bases between. Together with reference TRBV5-4 and TRBJ1-1, the CDR3 gives the full variable domain: ETGVTQSPTHLIKTRGQQVTLRCSSQSGHNTVSWYQQALGQGPQFIFQYYREEENGRGNFPPRFSGLQFPNYSSELNVNALELDDSALYLCASSTRRGRVNTEAFFGQGTRLTVV.

The chain combines TRBV29-1 with TRBJ2-1; 12 nucleotides match TRBD1. With 6 bases clipped from V and 7 bases from J, the junction kept 4 bases outside the gene matches. Germline V CDR1 and CDR2: SQVTM, ANQGSEA. CDR3 length: 13 residues. The CDR3 nucleotides read TGCAGCGTAGAGGGACAGGGGGCGAATGAGCAGTTCTTC. It translates to CSVEGQGANEQFF.

As concerns this clone: This sample also contains other DNA sequences that code for the same CDR3. The chain recombines TRBV7-9 with TRBJ1-6; 8 nucleotides match TRBD1. This CDR3 is built from 16 residues. Losses at the gene ends were 3 bases for V and 10 bases for J; bases not matched to a gene: 11. The V gene's germline CDR1 is SEHNR and CDR2 FQNEAQ (reference sequence). This CDR3 is CASSFSSGGALSPLHF. In nucleotides, the CDR3 is TGTGCCAGCAGCTTTTCGTCAGGGGGCGCACTATCACCCCTCCACTTT. Full variable domain (remainder filled in from reference TRBV7-9 and TRBJ1-6): DTGVSQNPRHKITKRGQNVTFRCDPISEHNRLYWYRQTLGQGPEFLTYFQNEAQLEKSRLLSDRFSAERPKGSFSTLEIQRTEQGDSAMYLCASSFSSGGALSPLHFGNGTRLTVT.

CDR3 nucleotide sequence: TGTGCCAGCGCCCTCGGGCCCTTAGAGACCCAGTACTTC. Amino acids: CASALGPLETQYF. The rearrangement uses TRBV7-3 and TRBJ2-5; no reliable D call. Germline loops: CDR1 SGHTA, CDR2 FQGTGA. The V end was cut by 8 bases, the J end by 4 bases, with 14 bases between. The length of the CDR3 is 13 residues.

The chain couples TRBV6-1 to TRBJ1-1, with D maybe TRBD1 (6 bases). The CDR3 is 11 residues long. V lost 10 bases, J lost 9 bases, and 15 bases lay in between. Germline CDR1 is MNHNS and CDR2 is SASEGT. CDR3 in DNA: TGTGCCACCGTAGCCCAGGGGAAAGCTTTCTTT. Encoded protein: CATVAQGKAFF.

The V gene is TRBV7-2, the J gene TRBJ1-4; weak D call: TRBD1 (6 bases). V was cut by 5 bases and J by 4 bases, with 11 bases left in between. Per germline, CDR1 SGHTA and CDR2 FQGNSA. The length of the CDR3 is 14 residues. The CDR3 loop reads CASSTQGYNEKLFF. The CDR3 region has the DNA TGTGCCAGCAGCACACAGGGTTATAATGAAAAACTGTTTTTT.

This rearrangement joins TRBV18 to TRBJ2-5; tentatively, D is TRBD1 (5 bases). CDR3 size: 15 residues. Germline V gene data show CDR1 as KGHSH and CDR2 as LQKENI. Trimming pared 1 base from V and 1 base from J, leaving 10 bases between. CDR3 DNA: TGTGCCAGCTCACCACGACAGATACCCCAAGAGACCCAGTACTTC. It encodes CASSPRQIPQETQYF.

V is TRBV5-1 and J is TRBJ2-3; no firm D call. This CDR3 is 13 amino acids long. From germline, CDR1 is SGHRS and CDR2 YFSETQ. Trimming stripped 3 bases from V and 1 base from J, with 6 bases between. CDR3 loop: CASSSPGTDTQYF. Here the CDR3 DNA reads TGCGCCAGCAGCTCCCCTGGCACAGATACGCAGTATTTT.

J is TRBJ2-3 and V is TRBV7-2; D is uncertain. The V end was cut by 5 bases, the J end by 0 bases, with 9 bases between. The CDR3 extends over 14 amino acids. Looked up from germline, CDR1 is SGHTA and CDR2 is FQGNSA. The CDR3 nucleotides are TGTGCCAGCAGCCCCCATCTTAGCACAGATACGCAGTATTTT. It yields the protein CASSPHLSTDTQYF.

V usage is TRBV11-3 and J usage is TRBJ2-7, with TRBD2 identical over 13 bases. The germline gives CDR1 SGHNT, CDR2 YENEEA. J was trimmed by 0 bases and V by 5 bases; bases with no gene match: 7. The CDR3 sequence is 17 residues long. CDR3: CASSHRTSGGHSYEQYF. CDR3 DNA sequence: TGTGCCAGCAGCCACCGGACTAGCGGGGGCCACTCCTACGAGCAGTACTTC.

V usage is TRBV4-1 and J usage is TRBJ1-1; no reliable D call. The germline V and J ends were trimmed by 4 bases and 1 base, with 19 bases remaining between them. The CDR3 totals 17 residues. The germline gives CDR1 MGHRA, CDR2 YSYEKL. CDR3 sequence reads: CASSPGRIRGSNTEAFF. DNA of the CDR3: TGCGCCAGCAGCCCCGGCAGGATCAGAGGGTCGAACACTGAAGCTTTCTTT.